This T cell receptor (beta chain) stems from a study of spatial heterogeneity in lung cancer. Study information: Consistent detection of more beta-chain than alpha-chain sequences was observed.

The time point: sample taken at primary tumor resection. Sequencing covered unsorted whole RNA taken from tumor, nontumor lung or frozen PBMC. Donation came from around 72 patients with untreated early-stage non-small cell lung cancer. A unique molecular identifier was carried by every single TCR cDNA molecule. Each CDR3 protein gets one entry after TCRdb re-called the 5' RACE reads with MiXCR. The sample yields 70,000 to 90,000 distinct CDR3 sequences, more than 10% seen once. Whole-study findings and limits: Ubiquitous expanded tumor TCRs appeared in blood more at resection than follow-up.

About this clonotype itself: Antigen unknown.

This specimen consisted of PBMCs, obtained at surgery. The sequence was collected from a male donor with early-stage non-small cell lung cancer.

The CDR3 reads CASSQDQGTFAGAGELFF. Here the CDR3 DNA reads TGTGCCAGCAGCCAAGATCAAGGGACATTTGCGGGAGCGGGGGAGCTGTTTTTT. The V gene is TRBV4-2, the J gene TRBJ2-2, with D possibly matching TRBD2 (7 bases). This CDR3 contains 18 residues. Looked up from germline, CDR1 is LGHNA and CDR2 is YNFKEQ. Trimming cost V 0 bases and J 8 bases, with 22 bases left between them.